The rows below give T cell receptor beta chains drawn from one sample of a study of PD-1 blockade in classical Hodgkin lymphoma. The repertoire was sequenced with immunoSEQ multiplex PCR; TCRdb's copy has only in-frame clones and lacks some. The sample has 30,000 to 45,000 clones, approximately 87% seen once. The sequenced sample was peripheral blood mononuclear cells (PBMCs), obtained at baseline. Receptors were obtained from a human donor with classical Hodgkin lymphoma. The CDR3 runs from the conserved cysteine through the conserved F or W. The D gene is left open where the match is weak. For some rows the clone size is stated as once, few or many, or as a class when expanded; others skip it.

v_gene: TRBV2; abundance: .; d_gene: TRBD1; j_gene: TRBJ2-7; CDR3nt: TGTGCCAGCATCCGGGACAGGGTCTACGAGCAGTACTTC; CDR3aa: CASIRDRVYEQYF
v_gene: TRBV6-5; abundance: once; d_gene: TRBD1; j_gene: TRBJ1-2; CDR3nt: TGTGCCAGCAGTTACACCCGAACAGGGGGTGGTTATGGCTACACCTTC; CDR3aa: CASSYTRTGGGYGYTF
v_gene: TRBV18; abundance: .; d_gene: .; j_gene: TRBJ1-1; CDR3nt: TGTGCCAGCTCACCAGAGGCCGGGGACACTGAAGCTTTCTTT; CDR3aa: CASSPEAGDTEAFF
v_gene: TRBV18; abundance: few; d_gene: .; j_gene: TRBJ2-3; CDR3nt: TGTGCCAGCTCACCGGAAGGGGGGCAGTATTTT; CDR3aa: CASSPEGGQYF
v_gene: TRBV18; abundance: .; d_gene: .; j_gene: TRBJ1-4; CDR3nt: TGTGCCAGCTCACCCTCAATTTCAACTAATGAAAAACTGTTTTTT; CDR3aa: CASSPSISTNEKLFF
v_gene: TRBV28; abundance: .; d_gene: .; j_gene: TRBJ2-7; CDR3nt: TGTGCCAGCAGCCACCAGAATTACGAGCAGTACTTC; CDR3aa: CASSHQNYEQYF
v_gene: TRBV30; abundance: .; d_gene: .; j_gene: TRBJ2-7; CDR3nt: TGTGCCTGGAGTGTTGGCAGGTCAAGCTCCTACGAGCAGTACTTC; CDR3aa: CAWSVGRSSSYEQYF
v_gene: TRBV29-1; abundance: .; d_gene: .; j_gene: TRBJ1-1; CDR3nt: TGCAGCGTTAAACCCATGAACACTGAAGCTTTCTTT; CDR3aa: CSVKPMNTEAFF
v_gene: TRBV18; abundance: few; d_gene: TRBD2; j_gene: TRBJ2-5; CDR3nt: TGTGCCAGCTCACCTCCGGCGGGAGGACAAGAGACCCAGTACTTC; CDR3aa: CASSPPAGGQETQYF
v_gene: TRBV7-7; abundance: .; d_gene: .; j_gene: TRBJ1-4; CDR3nt: TGTGCTAGCAGTTCCACAGCCGTGAGTAAACTGTTTTTT; CDR3aa: CASSSTAVSKLFF
v_gene: TRBV18; abundance: .; d_gene: .; j_gene: TRBJ2-7; CDR3nt: TGTGCCAGCTCAACCTCCTACGAGCAGTACTTC; CDR3aa: CASSTSYEQYF
v_gene: TRBV7-6; abundance: .; d_gene: TRBD1; j_gene: TRBJ2-2; CDR3nt: TGTGCCAGCAGCTTAAGAGGGACAGCCCTTAACACCGGGGAGCTGTTTTTT; CDR3aa: CASSLRGTALNTGELFF
v_gene: TRBV6-1; abundance: .; d_gene: .; j_gene: TRBJ2-2; CDR3nt: TGTGCCAGCAGTGAAGGGGGGACTTTCGGGGAGCTGTTTTTT; CDR3aa: CASSEGGTFGELFF
v_gene: TRBV5-5; abundance: .; d_gene: TRBD1; j_gene: TRBJ2-4; CDR3nt: TGTGCCAGCAGTAGACAGGGGGAAATTCAGTACTTC; CDR3aa: CASSRQGEIQYF
v_gene: TRBV19; abundance: .; d_gene: .; j_gene: TRBJ1-2; CDR3nt: TGTGCCAGTAGTTTCGGTCGGGACACCTGGGGCTACACCTTC; CDR3aa: CASSFGRDTWGYTF
v_gene: TRBV2; abundance: .; d_gene: TRBD1; j_gene: TRBJ1-1; CDR3nt: TGTGCCAGCCGACGGGAAGCAGGGGGGGGCACTGAAGCTTTCTTT; CDR3aa: CASRREAGGGTEAFF
v_gene: TRBV6-1; abundance: .; d_gene: .; j_gene: TRBJ2-5; CDR3nt: TGTGCCAGCAGTGAGGACCTACGGGAGACCCAGTACTTC; CDR3aa: CASSEDLRETQYF
v_gene: TRBV27; abundance: .; d_gene: .; j_gene: TRBJ1-2; CDR3nt: TGTGCCAGCAGTTTGGAAGGTTATGGCTACACCTTC; CDR3aa: CASSLEGYGYTF
v_gene: TRBV5-1; abundance: .; d_gene: TRBD2; j_gene: TRBJ2-1; CDR3nt: TGCGCCAGCAGCTTGGAGGGTAGCGGGGGTGTTGAGCAGTTCTTC; CDR3aa: CASSLEGSGGVEQFF
v_gene: TRBV29-1; abundance: few; d_gene: .; j_gene: TRBJ1-1; CDR3nt: TGCAGCGTTGATTCCCAGGGTGGCACTGAAGCTTTCTTT; CDR3aa: CSVDSQGGTEAFF
v_gene: TRBV2; abundance: .; d_gene: .; j_gene: TRBJ2-7; CDR3nt: TGTGCCAGCAACGGTGCGGAGAGCTCCTACGAGCAGTACTTC; CDR3aa: CASNGAESSYEQYF
v_gene: TRBV18; abundance: once; d_gene: TRBD1; j_gene: TRBJ1-1; CDR3nt: TGTGCCAGCTCACCACCAGGGGGCGGAACTGAAGCTTTCTTT; CDR3aa: CASSPPGGGTEAFF
v_gene: TRBV11-3; abundance: .; d_gene: .; j_gene: TRBJ2-1; CDR3nt: TGTGCCAGCAGTTTTGACCGGTCCTACAATGAGCAGTTCTTC; CDR3aa: CASSFDRSYNEQFF
v_gene: TRBV29-1; abundance: .; d_gene: TRBD2; j_gene: TRBJ2-7; CDR3nt: TGCAGCGTTGAGGCCGGGACTAGCGTATACGAGCAGTACTTC; CDR3aa: CSVEAGTSVYEQYF
v_gene: TRBV14; abundance: .; d_gene: .; j_gene: TRBJ2-7; CDR3nt: TGTGCCAGCAGCCCCAACCGGGACGCCTACGAGCAGTACTTC; CDR3aa: CASSPNRDAYEQYF
v_gene: TRBV11-1; abundance: .; d_gene: .; j_gene: TRBJ2-5; CDR3nt: TGTGCCAGCAGCTTTCACGGGAGCGGGGAGACCCAGTACTTC; CDR3aa: CASSFHGSGETQYF
v_gene: TRBV19; abundance: .; d_gene: .; j_gene: TRBJ2-2; CDR3nt: TGTGCCAGTAGTATAAGAGGGGGTTTAGGACACACCGGGGAGCTGTTTTTT; CDR3aa: CASSIRGGLGHTGELFF
v_gene: TRBV6-5; abundance: .; d_gene: TRBD2; j_gene: TRBJ2-5; CDR3nt: TGTGCCAGCAGTATTAGCGGGGGGACGGAGACCCAGTACTTC; CDR3aa: CASSISGGTETQYF
v_gene: TRBV6-6; abundance: .; d_gene: TRBD1; j_gene: TRBJ2-5; CDR3nt: TGTGCCAGCAGTTACCTGGACAGGGGAGGAGAGACCCAGTACTTC; CDR3aa: CASSYLDRGGETQYF
v_gene: TRBV4-1; abundance: .; d_gene: .; j_gene: TRBJ1-5; CDR3nt: TGCGCCAGCAGCCAAGATGGGGGTTTCGGGAATCAGCCCCAGCATTTT; CDR3aa: CASSQDGGFGNQPQHF
v_gene: TRBV9; abundance: .; d_gene: .; j_gene: TRBJ2-3; CDR3nt: TGTGCCAGCAGCGTAGTCTCAAACACAGATACGCAGTATTTT; CDR3aa: CASSVVSNTDTQYF
v_gene: TRBV27; abundance: .; d_gene: .; j_gene: TRBJ2-7; CDR3nt: TGTGCCAGCAGTGACAGCAGCTCCTACGAGCAGTACTTC; CDR3aa: CASSDSSSYEQYF
v_gene: TRBV5-5; abundance: few; d_gene: TRBD2; j_gene: TRBJ2-5; CDR3nt: TGTGCCAGCAGCCGTAGCGGGATGTACCAAGAGACCCAGTACTTC; CDR3aa: CASSRSGMYQETQYF
v_gene: TRBV27; abundance: .; d_gene: TRBD2; j_gene: TRBJ2-3; CDR3nt: TGTGCCAGCAGTTTACGGACTAGCAGGCCAGCCGCAGATACGCAGTATTTT; CDR3aa: CASSLRTSRPAADTQYF
v_gene: TRBV6-5; abundance: .; d_gene: TRBD1; j_gene: TRBJ1-2; CDR3nt: TGTGCCAGCAGTTACTCCAGGGGGCTCGGCTACACCTTC; CDR3aa: CASSYSRGLGYTF
v_gene: TRBV13; abundance: few; d_gene: .; j_gene: TRBJ2-7; CDR3nt: TGTGCCAGCAGCTACGGTAGAAGTTACGAGCAGTACTTC; CDR3aa: CASSYGRSYEQYF
v_gene: TRBV7-2; abundance: .; d_gene: .; j_gene: TRBJ1-3; CDR3nt: TGTGCCAGCAGCTCGGACAGACTGAGCTCTGGAAACACCATATATTTT; CDR3aa: CASSSDRLSSGNTIYF
v_gene: TRBV19; abundance: .; d_gene: .; j_gene: TRBJ1-4; CDR3nt: TGTGCCAGTAGTAGGGCTCCTAATGAAAAACTGTTTTTT; CDR3aa: CASSRAPNEKLFF
v_gene: TRBV11-2; abundance: once; d_gene: .; j_gene: TRBJ2-5; CDR3nt: TGTGCCAGCAGCTTAGGGTTAGTGGAGACCCAGTACTTC; CDR3aa: CASSLGLVETQYF
v_gene: TRBV19; abundance: .; d_gene: .; j_gene: TRBJ2-1; CDR3nt: TGTGCCAGTGCGGGCCCCGGGCTCAATGAGCAGTTCTTC; CDR3aa: CASAGPGLNEQFF
v_gene: TRBV6-4; abundance: .; d_gene: .; j_gene: TRBJ2-7; CDR3nt: TGTGCCAGCAACGTCGGTCGTATAAGCTCCTACGAGCAGTACTTC; CDR3aa: CASNVGRISSYEQYF
v_gene: TRBV28; abundance: .; d_gene: .; j_gene: TRBJ1-4; CDR3nt: TGTGCCAGCAGTGCGAACTCCGGGACCGAAAAACTGTTTTTT; CDR3aa: CASSANSGTEKLFF
v_gene: TRBV19; abundance: once; d_gene: .; j_gene: TRBJ2-5; CDR3nt: TGTGCCAGTAGTGGCGGGGTCTGGGGGTTAGAGACCCAGTACTTC; CDR3aa: CASSGGVWGLETQYF
v_gene: TRBV7-8; abundance: few; d_gene: .; j_gene: TRBJ2-3; CDR3nt: TGTGCCAGCAGCCTGAGTTTCCGGACGGGATCTAGCACAGATACGCAGTATTTT; CDR3aa: CASSLSFRTGSSTDTQYF
v_gene: TRBV5-1; abundance: once; d_gene: .; j_gene: TRBJ2-7; CDR3nt: TGCGCCAGCAGCTTGGAAGCGGCCTCCTACGAGCAGTACTTC; CDR3aa: CASSLEAASYEQYF
v_gene: TRBV5-1; abundance: .; d_gene: .; j_gene: TRBJ2-1; CDR3nt: TGCGCCAGCAGCTTGGCCAGAGAGCAGTTCTTC; CDR3aa: CASSLAREQFF
v_gene: TRBV2; abundance: .; d_gene: .; j_gene: TRBJ2-5; CDR3nt: TGTGCCAGCAGCGAAATAGAGACCCAGTACTTC; CDR3aa: CASSEIETQYF
v_gene: TRBV27; abundance: .; d_gene: .; j_gene: TRBJ2-3; CDR3nt: TGTGCCAGCAGTTTCGTAGGAAGGTCGACAGATACGCAGTATTTT; CDR3aa: CASSFVGRSTDTQYF
v_gene: TRBV9; abundance: .; d_gene: .; j_gene: TRBJ1-5; CDR3nt: TGTGCCAGCACCCCCGGGGAGGGGTGCCTCAATCAGCCCCAGCATTTT; CDR3aa: CASTPGEGCLNQPQHF
v_gene: TRBV5-1; abundance: .; d_gene: .; j_gene: TRBJ1-1; CDR3nt: TGCGCCAGCAGCTTTGGACACCAGAACACTGAAGCTTTCTTT; CDR3aa: CASSFGHQNTEAFF
v_gene: TRBV30; abundance: once; d_gene: .; j_gene: TRBJ1-5; CDR3nt: TGTGCCTGGAGTCCTCCTCGGGGGGCGCGGTATCAGCCCCAGCATTTT; CDR3aa: CAWSPPRGARYQPQHF
v_gene: TRBV6-5; abundance: .; d_gene: .; j_gene: TRBJ1-3; CDR3nt: TGTGCCAGCAGTTACTCGATCAGTAGCTCTGGAAACACCATATATTTT; CDR3aa: CASSYSISSSGNTIYF
v_gene: TRBV25-1; abundance: .; d_gene: .; j_gene: TRBJ1-2; CDR3nt: TGTGCCAGCAGTGAACAGGGCATGGCGGACTATGGCTACACCTTC; CDR3aa: CASSEQGMADYGYTF